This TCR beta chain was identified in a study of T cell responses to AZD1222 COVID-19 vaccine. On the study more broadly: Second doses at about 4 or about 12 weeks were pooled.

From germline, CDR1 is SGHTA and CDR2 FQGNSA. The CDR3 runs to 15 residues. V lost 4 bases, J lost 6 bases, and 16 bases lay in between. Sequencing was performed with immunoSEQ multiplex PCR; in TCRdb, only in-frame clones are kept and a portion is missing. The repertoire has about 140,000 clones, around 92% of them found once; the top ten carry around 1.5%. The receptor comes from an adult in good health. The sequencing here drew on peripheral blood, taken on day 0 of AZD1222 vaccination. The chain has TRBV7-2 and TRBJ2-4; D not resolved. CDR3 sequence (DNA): TGTGCCAGCAGCTCGTCCATGGGTTCCAGAAACATTCAGTACTTC. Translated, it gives CASSSSMGSRNIQYF.